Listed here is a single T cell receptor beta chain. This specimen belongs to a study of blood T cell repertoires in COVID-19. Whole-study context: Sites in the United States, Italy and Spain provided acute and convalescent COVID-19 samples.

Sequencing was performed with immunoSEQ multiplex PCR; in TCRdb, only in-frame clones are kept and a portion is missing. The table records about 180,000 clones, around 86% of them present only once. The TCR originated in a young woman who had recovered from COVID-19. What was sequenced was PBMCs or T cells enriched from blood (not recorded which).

The CDR3: CASSPGLPSYEQYF. CDR3 in DNA: TGTGCCAGTAGTCCGGGACTACCCTCCTACGAGCAGTACTTC. This chain joins TRBV19 and TRBJ2-7, with 7 bases aligning to TRBD2. The CDR3 spans 14 residues. The ends lost 5 bases at V and 0 bases at J; junction bases unmatched: 4. From germline, CDR1 is LNHDA and CDR2 SQIVND (reference sequence).